This entry describes one T cell receptor (beta chain). Its antigen is still unknown. The sequenced fragment ends 3 residues before the CDR3 boundary, so the rest is inferred from the germline J gene. This table comes from immunoSEQ multiplex PCR, and its TCRdb copy is limited to in-frame clones, with some not included. Across roughly 45,000 clones, the top ten clones capture about 0.94% of the sample. This sample was included in a study of T cells in women clearing cervical HPV infection. Turning to the study itself: Controls gave blood once infection was undetectable; cases at lesion identification. Study-wide results and caveats: Richness differences could reflect unmeasured T-cell content per sample.

V was clipped by 6 bases and J by 6 bases; unmatched bases: 10. Germline V gives CDR1 KGHSH, CDR2 LQKENI. The length of the CDR3 is 15 residues. MY09/MY11 PCR detected cervical HPV DNA; dot-blot assigned genotypes. The specimen was blood buffy coat. The rearrangement links TRBV18 to TRBJ2-1; 8 nucleotides align to TRBD1. This receptor was identified in a woman aged 18-69 years with a cervical HPV16 infection that either progressed to CIN3+ or cleared (not recorded which). The sequenced CDR3 bases are TGTGCCAGCTCCCGTACCAGGGGGCAAGGCAATGAG. Residues: CASSRTRGQGNE. The whole CDR3 sequence is CASSRTRGQGNEQFF.